This T cell receptor beta chain was captured by sequencing in a study of cytomegalovirus exposure and HLA in healthy donors. In the case of this clone: The antigen is undetermined.

Unrecorded immune exposure was likely among donors, who were nominally healthy when sampled. 60 Vbeta and 13 Jbeta primers were used in PCR. Produced via immunoSEQ multiplex PCR; TCRdb's table is partial and in-frame only. The table has around 130,000 clones, approximately 85% seen once; the top ten hold about 7%. The germline V gene has CDR1 GTSNPN and CDR2 SVGIG (reference sequence). This CDR3 comprises 15 residues. J lost 3 bases, V lost 5 bases, and 6 bases had no gene match. Study-wide findings and caveats: Investigators reported more than 150 TCR beta chains as tied to cytomegalovirus. An analysis done earlier found most TCR beta V segments productive about 87% or about 30% of the time. Reported performance of the classifier showed diagnosis of cytomegalovirus status with high specificity and sensitivity.

The TCR comes from a woman in her 30s in good health and CMV-seropositive. V gene TRBV30 combines with J gene TRBJ2-3, with TRBD2 identical over 12 bases. Sequenced: PBMCs. CDR3 residues: CAWGRLAGGTDTQYF. CDR3 bases: TGTGCCTGGGGGAGGCTAGCGGGGGGGACAGATACGCAGTATTTT.